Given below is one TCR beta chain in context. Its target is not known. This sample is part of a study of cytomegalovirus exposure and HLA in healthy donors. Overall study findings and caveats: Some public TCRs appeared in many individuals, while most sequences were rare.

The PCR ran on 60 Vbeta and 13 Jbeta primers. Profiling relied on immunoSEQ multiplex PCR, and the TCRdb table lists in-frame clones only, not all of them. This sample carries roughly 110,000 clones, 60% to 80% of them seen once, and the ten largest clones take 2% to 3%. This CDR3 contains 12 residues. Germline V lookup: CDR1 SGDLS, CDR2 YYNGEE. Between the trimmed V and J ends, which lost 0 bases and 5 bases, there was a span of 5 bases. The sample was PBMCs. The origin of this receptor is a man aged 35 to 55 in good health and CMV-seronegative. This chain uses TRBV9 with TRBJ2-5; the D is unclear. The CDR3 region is CASSVGGETQYF. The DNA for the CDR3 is TGTGCCAGCAGCGTAGGAGGCGAGACCCAGTACTTC. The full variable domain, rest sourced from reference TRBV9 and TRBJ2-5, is DSGVTQTPKHLITATGQRVTLRCSPRSGDLSVYWYQQSLDQGLQFLIQYYNGEERAKGNILERFSAQQFPDLHSELNLSSLELGDSALYFCASSVGGETQYFGPGTRLLVL.